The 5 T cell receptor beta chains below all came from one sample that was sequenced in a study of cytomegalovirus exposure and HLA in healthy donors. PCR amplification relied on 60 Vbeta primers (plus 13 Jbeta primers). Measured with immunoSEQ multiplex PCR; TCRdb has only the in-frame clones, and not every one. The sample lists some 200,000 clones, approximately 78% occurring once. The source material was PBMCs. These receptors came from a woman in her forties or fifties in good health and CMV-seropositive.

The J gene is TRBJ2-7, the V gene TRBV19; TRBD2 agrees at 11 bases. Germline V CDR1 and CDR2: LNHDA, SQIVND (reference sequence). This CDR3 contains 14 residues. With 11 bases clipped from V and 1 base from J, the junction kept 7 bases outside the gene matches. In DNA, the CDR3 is TGTGCCTCTGGTAGCGGGAGGGGTTCCTACGAGCAGTACTTC. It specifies CASGSGRGSYEQYF.

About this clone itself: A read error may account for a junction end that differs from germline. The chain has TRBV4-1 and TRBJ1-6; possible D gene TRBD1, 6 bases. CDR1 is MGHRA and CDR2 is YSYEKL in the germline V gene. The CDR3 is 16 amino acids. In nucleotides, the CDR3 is TGCGCCAGCAGCCATAATCTCAGGACAGAAAATTCACTCCTCCACTTT. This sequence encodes CASSHNLRTENSLLHF.

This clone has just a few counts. The CDR3 region has the DNA TGTGCCAGCAGGGGGCCACAGGGCAACACTGAAGCTTTCTTT. Protein sequence: CASRGPQGNTEAFF. The gene calls are TRBV6-5 and TRBJ1-1, with D possibly being TRBD1 (6 bases). The CDR3 is 14 residues long. Germline V gene sequence: CDR1 MNHEY, CDR2 SVGAGI. Between the trimmed V and J ends, which lost 6 bases and 2 bases, there was a span of 13 bases.

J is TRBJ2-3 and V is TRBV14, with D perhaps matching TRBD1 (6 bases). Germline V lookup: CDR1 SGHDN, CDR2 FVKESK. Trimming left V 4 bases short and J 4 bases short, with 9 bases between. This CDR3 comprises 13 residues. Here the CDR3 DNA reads TGTGCCAGCAGCCGTCCAGGGGCAGATACGCAGTATTTT. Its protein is CASSRPGADTQYF.

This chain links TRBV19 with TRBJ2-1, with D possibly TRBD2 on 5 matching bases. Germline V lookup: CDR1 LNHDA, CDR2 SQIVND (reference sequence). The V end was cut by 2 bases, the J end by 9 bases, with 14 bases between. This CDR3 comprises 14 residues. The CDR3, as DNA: TGTGCCAGTAGTATAACGGGGAGCTCTAGTGAGCAGTTCTTC. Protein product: CASSITGSSSEQFF.